The 4 T cell receptor beta chains given below trace back to one sample, sequenced in a study of blood T cells in healthy people across ages. A second PCR, run for about 7 to 11 cycles, used a sample-barcoded 5' primer plus a J-beta primer mix. TCRdb re-called the 5' RACE reads with MiXCR, one entry per CDR3 protein. The table includes over 950,000 distinct CDR3 sequences, 45% to 60% detected once. The sequencing sample was made of blood. These receptors all come from a woman in her sixties in good health.

This clonotype turned up a few times. The chain combines TRBV3-1 with TRBJ1-5; 7 positions agree with TRBD1. The CDR3 is 14 residues long. Germline values: CDR1 LGHDT, CDR2 YNNKEL (reference sequence). With V trimmed by 3 bases and J by 7 bases, 6 bases remained unmatched. The CDR3 DNA follows: TGTGCCAGCAGCCATTCTACAGGGGCACAGCCCCAGCATTTT. This gives the protein CASSHSTGAQPQHF.

This chain connects TRBV7-2 to TRBJ2-7; D is undetermined. The CDR3 covers 14 residues. Trimming shortened V by 2 bases and J by 2 bases, and 10 bases separated the two germline ends. Per germline, CDR1 SGHTA and CDR2 FQGNSA. The CDR3 DNA reads as TGTGCCAGCAGCTTACTTTACAGACCCTACGAGCAGTACTTC. The encoded protein is CASSLLYRPYEQYF.

The genes are TRBV20-1 and TRBJ2-4, with D unclear. With the DNA end fitting TRBJ2-5 better, the J assignment may be wrong. Germline V gene sequence: CDR1 DFQATT, CDR2 SNEGSKA (reference sequence). The CDR3 is made up of 13 amino acids. CDR3 sequence: CSASLWVQETQYF. The CDR3 nucleotides are TGCAGTGCTAGCCTGTGGGTTCAAGAGACCCAGTACTTC.

DNA of the CDR3: TGTGCCAGCAGCGTAGTGGACAGGATGAACACTGAAGCTTTCTTT. This codes for CASSVVDRMNTEAFF. The V call is TRBV9, the J call TRBJ1-1, with 7 bases aligning to TRBD1. The CDR3 has 15 amino acids. Trimming at V came to 0 bases and at J to 0 bases, leaving 2 bases not matched to a gene. The germline gives CDR1 SGDLS, CDR2 YYNGEE.